The 20 T cell receptor beta chains given below trace back to one sample, sequenced in a study of CD8 T cells in Susac syndrome. The authors reverse transcribed roughly 0.5 to 1 ug RNA with random hexamers. Each CDR3 protein gets one entry after TCRdb re-called the immunoSEQ multiplex PCR reads with MiXCR. Of around 170,000 distinct CDR3 sequences in the sample, roughly 94% are singletons; the top ten hold 0.15% to 0.2%. The source material was CD8+ T cells from PBMCs. The receptors here all came from a human donor with Susac syndrome.

The chain links TRBV9 to TRBJ2-3; D is unresolved. The germline V gene encodes CDR1 SGDLS and CDR2 YYNGEE. This CDR3 region has 14 residues. Trimming shortened V by 4 bases and J by 0 bases, and 9 bases separated the two germline ends. CDR3 nucleotides: TGTGCCAGCAGCATCCCGCCGAGCACAGATACGCAGTATTTT. This sequence encodes CASSIPPSTDTQYF.

The chain joins TRBV12-5 to TRBJ1-4, with a tentative D call TRBD1 (6 bases). The CDR3 spans 16 residues. Trimming removed 6 bases from V and 4 bases from J, with 18 bases in between. CDR1 and CDR2 (germline): LGHNT, FRNRAP. The DNA for the CDR3 is TGTGCTAGTGGGGGGGCAGGGGATAAGAATAATGAAAAACTGTTTTTT. Protein: CASGGAGDKNNEKLFF. The variable domain in full, completed from reference TRBV12-5 and TRBJ1-4, reads DARVTQTPRHKVTEMGQEVTMRCQPILGHNTVFWYRQTMMQGLELLAYFRNRAPLDDSGMPKDRFSAEMPDATLATLKIQPSEPRDSAVYFCASGGAGDKNNEKLFFGSGTQLSVL.

The chain carries TRBV15 and TRBJ2-1; 9 bases are a match to TRBD2. The germline V gene has CDR1 LNHNV and CDR2 YYDKDF (reference sequence). Trimming at V came to 1 base and at J to 4 bases, leaving 2 bases not matched to a gene. The length of the CDR3 is 15 residues. The CDR3 region is CATSRGAGGYNEQFF. The CDR3 bases are TGTGCCACCAGCAGAGGAGCGGGAGGATACAATGAGCAGTTCTTC.

This sequence joins TRBV3-1 and TRBJ2-1, with 7 bases aligning to TRBD2. CDR1 and CDR2 from the germline V gene are LGHDT and YNNKEL (reference sequence). CDR3 length: 14 amino acids. V trimming: 3 bases; J trimming: 5 bases; junction bases outside the gene matches: 4. The CDR3 nucleotides read TGTGCCAGCAGCCAGGGGACTATAAACAATGAGCAGTTCTTC. As protein: CASSQGTINNEQFF.

The chain recombines TRBV29-1 with TRBJ1-2; 10 nucleotides align to TRBD1. The length of the CDR3 is 14 residues. Losses at the gene ends were 1 base for V and 4 bases for J; bases not matched to a gene: 3. Per the germline V gene, CDR1 is SQVTM and CDR2 is ANQGSEA. DNA for the CDR3: TGCAGCGTTGAAGCGGGACAGGGGTCCTATGGCTACACCTTC. This sequence encodes CSVEAGQGSYGYTF.

The genes are TRBV18 and TRBJ1-2; no definite D call. The CDR3 length is 15 residues. Trimming pared 1 base from V and 6 bases from J, leaving 15 bases between. Per germline, CDR1 KGHSH and CDR2 LQKENI. The CDR3, as DNA: TGTGCCAGCTCACCACAAGCGGGCGAGATTGATGGCTACACCTTC. As protein: CASSPQAGEIDGYTF.

The rearrangement uses TRBV20-1 and TRBJ2-4, with 12 bases fitting TRBD2. The germline CDR1 and CDR2 sequences are DFQATT and SNEGSKA (reference sequence). Trimming removed 5 bases from V and 3 bases from J; junction bases left unmatched: 8. The CDR3 has 16 residues. The CDR3 nucleotides are TGCAGTGCTTCTAGGACTAGCGGGGCTTACAAAAACATTCAGTACTTC. It codes for CSASRTSGAYKNIQYF.

This clonotype was seen just once. The V and J genes are TRBV28 and TRBJ1-1; D uncertain. Germline values: CDR1 MDHEN, CDR2 SYDVKM. Between the trimmed V and J ends, which lost 3 bases and 7 bases, there was a span of 9 bases. This CDR3 has 12 amino acids. The CDR3 DNA is TGTGCCAGCAGTTTTTCAGGAGATGAAGCTTTCTTT. Translation gives CASSFSGDEAFF.

J is TRBJ2-4 and V is TRBV12-3 or TRBV12-4; TRBD2 agrees at 8 bases. The CDR3 contains 18 residues. V lost 5 bases to trimming and J lost 3 bases; unmatched junction nucleotides: 15. CDR3 bases: TGTGCCAGCAGTCCCAGCGGGAGAATGGATTGGGGCAAAAACATTCAGTACTTC. Its translation: CASSPSGRMDWGKNIQYF.

The chain links TRBV12-3 or TRBV12-4 to TRBJ1-2; unclear D gene. There are 14 residues in the CDR3. Deletions cut 2 bases from V and 5 bases from J, with 12 bases between. CDR3 amino acids: CASSLSSRQYGYTF. CDR3 nucleotide sequence: TGTGCCAGCAGTTTAAGTTCTAGGCAGTATGGCTACACCTTC.

The CDR3 DNA reads TGTGCCAGCAGCTTAGACCCAGGATCCGGGGCCAACGTCCTGACTTTC. It yields the protein CASSLDPGSGANVLTF. The chain has TRBV11-2 and TRBJ2-6; D is undetermined. This CDR3 contains 16 residues. Looked up from germline, CDR1 is SGHAT and CDR2 is FQNNGV. Trimming pared 0 bases from V and 4 bases from J, leaving 10 bases between.

This rearrangement joins TRBV6-5 to TRBJ1-3, with TRBD1 matching over 8 bases. Germline V gene lookup returns CDR1 MNHEY and CDR2 SVGAGI. The junction had 1 base not matched to a gene; V was cut back by 2 bases and J by 4 bases. The CDR3 contains 14 residues. CDR3 nucleotide sequence: TGTGCCAGCAGTTACGGGACAGGCGGAAACACCATATATTTT. Translated: CASSYGTGGNTIYF.

The chain joins TRBV19 to TRBJ1-2, with D uncertain. The CDR3 has 13 amino acids. Germline CDR1 LNHDA, CDR2 SQIVND (reference sequence). Trimming shortened V by 4 bases and J by 7 bases, and 13 bases separated the two germline ends. CDR3 loop: CASSRAADSGYTF. The CDR3 DNA follows: TGTGCCAGTAGTAGGGCTGCCGATAGTGGCTACACCTTC.

The V call is TRBV29-1, the J call TRBJ1-2, with a possible D match to TRBD1 (5 bases). With 6 bases removed from V and 0 bases from J, the gap between germline ends came to 20 bases. This CDR3 is built from 16 residues. Germline CDR1 SQVTM, CDR2 ANQGSEA. In DNA form, the CDR3 reads TGCAGCGTCGACCGACCCAGAGGGGCTACTAACTATGGCTACACCTTC. Translation gives CSVDRPRGATNYGYTF.

The J gene is TRBJ2-7, the V gene TRBV15; D is ambiguous. The length of the CDR3 is 15 residues. V was clipped by 0 bases and J by 6 bases, with 15 bases between them. Germline-derived CDR1 and CDR2 are LNHNV and YYDKDF (reference sequence). The CDR3 nucleotides are TGTGCCACCAGCAGAGAACTTCATTCTACGAGCGAGCAGTACTTC. It is translated as CATSRELHSTSEQYF.

The gene calls are TRBV19 and TRBJ1-5, with unresolved D. The CDR3 runs 14 residues. CDR1 and CDR2 from the germline V gene are LNHDA and SQIVND (reference sequence). The V end lost 3 bases, the J end lost 4 bases, and 10 bases lay between the germline ends. The CDR3 loop is CASSISGPNQPQHF. The CDR3 DNA is TGTGCCAGTAGTATCAGTGGGCCTAATCAGCCCCAGCATTTT.

This chain uses TRBV3-1 with TRBJ1-5, with D tentatively TRBD1 (5 bases). Germline V gene sequence: CDR1 LGHDT, CDR2 YNNKEL (reference sequence). This CDR3 spans 15 amino acids. The V and J ends lost 4 bases and 2 bases respectively, with 12 bases between them. CDR3 DNA: TGTGCCAGCAGCCGGGGGTCTGGGGGCAATCAGCCCCAGCATTTT. Translating it yields CASSRGSGGNQPQHF.

The count of this clonotype is one. This chain uses TRBV19 with TRBJ2-1; D may be TRBD1 or TRBD2 (5 bases each). V was cut by 11 bases and J by 7 bases, with 15 bases left in between. The CDR3 covers 12 residues. Looked up from germline, CDR1 is LNHDA and CDR2 is SQIVND (reference sequence). The CDR3 region has the DNA TGTGCCGTAACGACGGGGCTTAATGAGCAGTTCTTC. Translating it yields CAVTTGLNEQFF. The variable domain in full, completed from reference TRBV19 and TRBJ2-1, reads DGGITQSPKYLFRKEGQNVTLSCEQNLNHDAMYWYRQDPGQGLRLIYYSQIVNDFQKGDIAEGYSVSREKKESFPLTVTSAQKNPTAFYLCAVTTGLNEQFFGPGTRLTVL.

The J gene is TRBJ2-5, the V gene TRBV20-1; tentative D call: TRBD1 (7 bases). This CDR3 is built from 16 residues. Germline V CDR1 and CDR2: DFQATT, SNEGSKA (reference sequence). V was shortened by 3 bases and J by 0 bases, with 17 bases between the two germline ends. CDR3: CSASYAGTEYQETQYF. CDR3 in DNA: TGCAGTGCTAGTTATGCGGGGACAGAGTACCAAGAGACCCAGTACTTC.

This sequence joins TRBV7-3 and TRBJ2-7; D perhaps matches TRBD1 (5 bases). CDR1 and CDR2 from the germline V gene are SGHTA and FQGTGA. There are 13 residues in the CDR3. V lost 1 base and J lost 5, with 9 bases in between. CDR3 in DNA: TGTGCCAGCAGCTTAAACAGGTGGAACGAGCAGTACTTC. Residues: CASSLNRWNEQYF.